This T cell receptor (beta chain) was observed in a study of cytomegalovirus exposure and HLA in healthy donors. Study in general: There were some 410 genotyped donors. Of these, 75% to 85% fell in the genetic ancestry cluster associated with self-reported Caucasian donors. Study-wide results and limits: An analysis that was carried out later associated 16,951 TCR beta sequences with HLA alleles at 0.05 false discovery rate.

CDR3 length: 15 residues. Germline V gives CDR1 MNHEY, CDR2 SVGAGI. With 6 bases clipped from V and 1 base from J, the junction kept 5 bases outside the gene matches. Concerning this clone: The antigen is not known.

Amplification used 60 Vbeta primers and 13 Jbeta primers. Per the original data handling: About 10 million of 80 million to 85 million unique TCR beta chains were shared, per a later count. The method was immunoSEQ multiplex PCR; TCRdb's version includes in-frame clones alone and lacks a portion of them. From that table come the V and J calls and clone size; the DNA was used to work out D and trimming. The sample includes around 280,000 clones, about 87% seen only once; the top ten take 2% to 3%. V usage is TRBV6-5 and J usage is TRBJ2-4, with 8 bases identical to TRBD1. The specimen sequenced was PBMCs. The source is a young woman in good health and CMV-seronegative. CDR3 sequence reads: CASSTGDRAKNIQYF. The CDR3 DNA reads TGTGCCAGCAGCACAGGGGACAGGGCCAAAAACATTCAGTACTTC.